This TCR beta chain originates from a study of T cell changes during pregnancy in multiple sclerosis. The germline V gene has CDR1 SGHRS and CDR2 YFSETQ. V was trimmed by 0 bases and J by 2 bases, leaving 11 bases between them. This CDR3 region has 15 residues. Method: immunoSEQ multiplex PCR; TCRdb's copy keeps in-frame clones and lacks some. In the table there are about 49,000 clones, around 95% of which are singletons. The chain is built from TRBV5-1 and TRBJ1-2; tentative D call: TRBD1 (5 bases). Sequenced here: CD8+ T cells from peripheral blood mononuclear cells, sampled in the first trimester of pregnancy. The sequence was collected from a female donor with multiple sclerosis, enrolled in a pregnancy study. Here the CDR3 DNA reads TGCGCCAGCAGCTTGGGGCCGACAGACAACTATGGCTACACCTTC. Its translation is CASSLGPTDNYGYTF.